The clone carrying this TCR beta chain was observed a few times. Antigen: not known. Library construction involved attaching unique molecular identifiers to individual cDNA molecules, which allowed quantitative, reproducible TCR counting. Study processing details: Samples ranged from roughly 23,224 to 690,600 TCRs, with a median of approximately 91,000. MiXCR, applied by TCRdb to the 5' RACE reads, yields one record per CDR3 protein. The V and J calls were determined by TCRdb, not by the authors. The repertoire holds roughly 110,000 distinct CDR3 sequences, with approximately 19% as singletons. The sample originates from a study of human T cells and chemical hapten exposure. Background on the study: Variability of per-sample TCR yields stemmed mainly from small differences in pooled library volume. Whole-study findings and limits: Once DPC sensitization occurred, TCRs above 1 in 1000 frequency showed no change.

The length of the CDR3 is 14 residues. Trimming shortened V by 6 bases and J by 1 base, and 10 bases separated the two germline ends. Researchers extracted total RNA from unfractionated whole blood. The source of this sequence is a human donor in good health. The chain combines TRBV12-3 or TRBV12-4 with TRBJ1-5, with D tentatively TRBD1 (6 bases). As DNA, the CDR3 is TGTGCCAGCAGACTTCAGGGGAGCAATCAGCCCCAGCATTTT. Amino acids: CASRLQGSNQPQHF.